Listed below are T cell receptor beta chains from one sample, sequenced in a study of shared clonotypes between healthy human individuals. The data were produced by immunoSEQ multiplex PCR, yet TCRdb's version contains in-frame clones alone and is incomplete. The table records under 1,100,000 clones, under 80% of them present only once. The sequenced sample consisted of memory CD4+ T cells sorted from blood. Source of these receptors: a man in his late teens or twenties in good health. Both conserved end residues are part of each CDR3. The order of the fields is D gene, clone size, J gene, V gene, CDR3 DNA, CDR3 protein. A D gene is named only where the DNA matches it firmly. Clone size, where shown, is once, few, many, or a class for clones that have expanded.

TRBD1	-	TRBJ1-6	TRBV28	TGTGCCAGCAGTGGAGGACAGGGCGATAATTCACCCCTCCACTTT	CASSGGQGDNSPLHF
-	-	TRBJ1-2	TRBV10-1	TGCGCCAGCAGTGAGACGCGGGGGCATGGCTACACCTTC	CASSETRGHGYTF
TRBD2	-	TRBJ2-3	TRBV6-6	TGTGCCAGCAGTTACTCGAATAGCGGGGGAACAGATACGCAGTATTTT	CASSYSNSGGTDTQYF
-	-	TRBJ1-4	TRBV2	TGTGCCAGCACCACACCAACTAATGAAAAACTGTTTTTT	CASTTPTNEKLFF
TRBD1	many	TRBJ1-1	TRBV4-2	TGTGCCAGCGGAGGACAGGCCATGAACACTGAAGCTTTCTTT	CASGGQAMNTEAFF
-	-	TRBJ2-5	TRBV11-2	TGTGCCAGCAGCTTATATGGAACGGAGACCCAGTACTTC	CASSLYGTETQYF
-	-	TRBJ1-2	TRBV2	TGTGCCAGTCGAGGAGGGGACTATGGCTACACCTTC	CASRGGDYGYTF
TRBD1	-	TRBJ2-2	TRBV9	TGTGCCAGCAGCTCTCGACAGGGGGCGACCGGGGAGCTGTTTTTT	CASSSRQGATGELFF
TRBD1	-	TRBJ1-1	TRBV19	TGTGCCAGTAGTATACCAGGGGGAAGGCCTGAAGCTTTCTTT	CASSIPGGRPEAFF
-	-	TRBJ2-3	TRBV5-6	TGTGCCAGCAGCATCACCCACACAGATACGCAGTATTTT	CASSITHTDTQYF
TRBD2	-	TRBJ2-7	TRBV27	TGTGCCAGCAGCCGGACTAGCGGGGGTGAGCAGTACTTC	CASSRTSGGEQYF
-	-	TRBJ2-7	TRBV27	TGTGCCAGCAGTTTAAACGGGCCCCTCGCCGAGCAGTACTTC	CASSLNGPLAEQYF
-	-	TRBJ1-1	TRBV7-9	TGTGCCAGCAGCTTAGGTCAGGGGCGCGCAACTGAAGCTTTCTTT	CASSLGQGRATEAFF